This TCR beta chain was captured in a study of T-cell reconstitution after alpha-beta-depleted transplantation in children. Broader study findings: In some patients, recipient T cells and intrathymic progenitors surviving conditioning explained high day-60 diversity. At one year after transplant, newly produced T cells mostly accounted for T-cell counts and diversity. Expanded graft clones numbering several hundred reportedly gave rise to alpha-beta T cells about two months after transplant.

V was shortened by 6 bases and J by 3 bases, with 14 bases between the two germline ends. The CDR3 runs 15 residues. CDR1 MGHDK and CDR2 SYGVNS come from the germline V gene. Unique molecular identifiers were used in preparing the TCRbeta library. TCRdb reprocessed the PCR reads with MiXCR, giving one entry per CDR3 protein. The profile shows 130,000 to 150,000 distinct CDR3 sequences, around 10% of them singletons. On this clonotype itself: No antigen is known for it.

The chain combines TRBV25-1 with TRBJ2-2; possible D gene TRBD1, 6 bases. The source of this sequence is a female patient under 10 years old who had a stem cell transplant for congenital amegakaryocytic thrombocytopenia, so the T cells may come from the graft donor. Material: PBMCs, mostly from graft donor cells, obtained 180 days after TCRalphabeta/CD19-depleted stem cell transplant. The DNA of the CDR3 is TGTGCCAGCAGCCGGGATTGGGGGCACACCGGGGAGCTGTTTTTT. Translated: CASSRDWGHTGELFF.